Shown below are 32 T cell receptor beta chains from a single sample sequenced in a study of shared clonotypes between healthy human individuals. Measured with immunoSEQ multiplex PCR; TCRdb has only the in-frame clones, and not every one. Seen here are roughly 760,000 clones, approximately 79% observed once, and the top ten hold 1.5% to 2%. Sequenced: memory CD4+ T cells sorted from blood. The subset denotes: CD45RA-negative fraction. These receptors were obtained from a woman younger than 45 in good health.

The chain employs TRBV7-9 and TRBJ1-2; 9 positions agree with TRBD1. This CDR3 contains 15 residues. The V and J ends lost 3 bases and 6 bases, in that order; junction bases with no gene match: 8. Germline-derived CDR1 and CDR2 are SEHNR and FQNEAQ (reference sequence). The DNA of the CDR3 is TGTGCCAGCAGCTTTCAACAGGGGGCGAACGATGGCTACACCTTC. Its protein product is CASSFQQGANDGYTF.

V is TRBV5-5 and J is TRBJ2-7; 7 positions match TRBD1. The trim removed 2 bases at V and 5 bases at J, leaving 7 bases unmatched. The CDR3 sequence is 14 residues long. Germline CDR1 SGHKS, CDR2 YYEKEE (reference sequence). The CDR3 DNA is TGTGCCAGCAGCTTACAACAGGGGATCAACGAGCAGTACTTC. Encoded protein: CASSLQQGINEQYF. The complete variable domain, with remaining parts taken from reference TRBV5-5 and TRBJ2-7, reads DAGVTQSPTHLIKTRGQQVTLRCSPISGHKSVSWYQQVLGQGPQFIFQYYEKEERGRGNFPDRFSARQFPNYSSELNVNALLLGDSALYLCASSLQQGINEQYFGPGTRLTVT.

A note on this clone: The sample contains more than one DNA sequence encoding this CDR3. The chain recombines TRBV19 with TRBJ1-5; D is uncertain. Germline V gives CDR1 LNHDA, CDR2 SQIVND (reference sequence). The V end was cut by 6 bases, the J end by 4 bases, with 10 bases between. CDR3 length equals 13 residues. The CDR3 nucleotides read TGTGCCAGTAGCCCCGGGGTAAATCAGCCCCAGCATTTT. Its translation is CASSPGVNQPQHF.

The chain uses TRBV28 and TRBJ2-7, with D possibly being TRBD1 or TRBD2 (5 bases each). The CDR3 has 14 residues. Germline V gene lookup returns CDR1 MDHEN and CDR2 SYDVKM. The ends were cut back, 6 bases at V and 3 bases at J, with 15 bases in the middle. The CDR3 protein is CASSLDGANYEQYF. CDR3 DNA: TGTGCCAGCAGCCTGGACGGGGCTAACTACGAGCAGTACTTC.

The CDR3 DNA is TGTGCCAGCAGTAAAGGACTAGGTTTAAGCTCCTACGAGCAGTACTTC. Encoded protein: CASSKGLGLSSYEQYF. V and J are TRBV27 and TRBJ2-7; TRBD2 matches at 7 bases. The CDR3 covers 16 residues. Germline V gene sequence: CDR1 MNHEY, CDR2 SMNVEV (reference sequence). Trimming cost V 5 bases and J 0 bases; bases outside gene matches: 10.

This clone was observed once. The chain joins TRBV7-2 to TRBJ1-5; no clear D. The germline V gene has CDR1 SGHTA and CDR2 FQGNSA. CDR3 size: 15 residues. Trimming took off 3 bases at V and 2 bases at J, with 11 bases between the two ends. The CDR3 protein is CASSFRWGGNQPQHF. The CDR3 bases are TGTGCCAGCAGCTTCAGGTGGGGAGGCAATCAGCCCCAGCATTTT.

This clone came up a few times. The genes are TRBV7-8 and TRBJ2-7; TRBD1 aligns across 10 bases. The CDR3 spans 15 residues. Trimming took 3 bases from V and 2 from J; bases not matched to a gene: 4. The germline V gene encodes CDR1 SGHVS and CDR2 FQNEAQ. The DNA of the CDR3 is TGTGCCAGCAGCTTTCCGGGACAGGGGACCTACGAGCAGTACTTC. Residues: CASSFPGQGTYEQYF. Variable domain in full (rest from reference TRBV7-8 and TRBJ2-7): GAGVSQSPRYKVAKRGQDVALRCDPISGHVSLFWYQQALGQGPEFLTYFQNEAQLDKSGLPSDRFFAERPEGSVSTLKIQRTQQEDSAVYLCASSFPGQGTYEQYFGPGTRLTVT.

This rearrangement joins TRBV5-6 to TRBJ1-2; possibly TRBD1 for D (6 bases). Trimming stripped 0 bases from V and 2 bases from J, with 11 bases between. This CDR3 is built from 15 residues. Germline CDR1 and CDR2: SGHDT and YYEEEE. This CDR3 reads CASSLVLQGNYGYTF. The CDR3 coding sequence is TGTGCCAGCAGCTTGGTTCTCCAGGGGAACTATGGCTACACCTTC.

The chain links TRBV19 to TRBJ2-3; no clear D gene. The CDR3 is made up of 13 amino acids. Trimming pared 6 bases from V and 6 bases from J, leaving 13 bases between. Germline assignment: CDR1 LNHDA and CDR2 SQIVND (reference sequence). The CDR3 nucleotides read TGTGCCAGTAGCGGCCGTGGTCTTGATACGCAGTATTTT. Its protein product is CASSGRGLDTQYF. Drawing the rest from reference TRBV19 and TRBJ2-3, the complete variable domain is DGGITQSPKYLFRKEGQNVTLSCEQNLNHDAMYWYRQDPGQGLRLIYYSQIVNDFQKGDIAEGYSVSREKKESFPLTVTSAQKNPTAFYLCASSGRGLDTQYFGPGTRLTVL.

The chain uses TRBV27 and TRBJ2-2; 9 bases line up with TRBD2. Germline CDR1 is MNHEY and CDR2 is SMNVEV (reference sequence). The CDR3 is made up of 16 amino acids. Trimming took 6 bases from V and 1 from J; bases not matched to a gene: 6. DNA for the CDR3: TGTGCCAGCAGCAGAATAGCGGGAGTGAACACCGGGGAGCTGTTTTTT. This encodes CASSRIAGVNTGELFF.

The chain's CDR3 is CASSYSRQGLGQPQHF. Here the CDR3 DNA reads TGTGCCAGCAGTTACTCGAGACAGGGTTTGGGTCAGCCCCAGCATTTT. J is TRBJ1-5 and V is TRBV6-6; TRBD1 agrees at 7 bases. Trimming took 0 bases from V and 6 from J; bases not matched to a gene: 8. The CDR3 has 16 amino acids. Germline V gene lookup returns CDR1 MNHNY and CDR2 SVGAGI (reference sequence).

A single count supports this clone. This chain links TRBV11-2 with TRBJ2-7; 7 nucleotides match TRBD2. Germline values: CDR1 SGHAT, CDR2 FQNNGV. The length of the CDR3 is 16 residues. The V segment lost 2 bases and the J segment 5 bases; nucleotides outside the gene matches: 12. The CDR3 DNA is TGTGCCAGCAGCTTATTGACTAGCCGGGCTCCCAACGAGCAGTACTTC. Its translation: CASSLLTSRAPNEQYF.

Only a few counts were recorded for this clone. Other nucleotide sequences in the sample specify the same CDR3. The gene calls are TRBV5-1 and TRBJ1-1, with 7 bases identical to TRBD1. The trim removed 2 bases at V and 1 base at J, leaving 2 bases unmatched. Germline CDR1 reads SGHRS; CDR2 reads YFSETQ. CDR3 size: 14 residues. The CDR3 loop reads CASSFGTENTEAFF. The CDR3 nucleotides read TGCGCCAGCAGCTTCGGGACAGAGAACACTGAAGCTTTCTTT.

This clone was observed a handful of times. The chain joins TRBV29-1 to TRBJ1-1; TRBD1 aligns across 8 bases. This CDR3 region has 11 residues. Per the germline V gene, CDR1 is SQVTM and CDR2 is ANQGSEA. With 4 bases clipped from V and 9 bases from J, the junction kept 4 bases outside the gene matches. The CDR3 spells CSVGRQGKAFF. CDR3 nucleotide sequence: TGCAGCGTTGGCCGACAGGGGAAAGCTTTCTTT.

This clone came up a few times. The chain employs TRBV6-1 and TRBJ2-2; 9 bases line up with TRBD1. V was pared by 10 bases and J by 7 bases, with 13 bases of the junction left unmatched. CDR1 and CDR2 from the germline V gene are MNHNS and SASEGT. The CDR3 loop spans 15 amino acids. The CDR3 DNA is TGTGCCACCACCGGGACAGGGCCTTTTATCGGGGAGCTGTTTTTT. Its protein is CATTGTGPFIGELFF.

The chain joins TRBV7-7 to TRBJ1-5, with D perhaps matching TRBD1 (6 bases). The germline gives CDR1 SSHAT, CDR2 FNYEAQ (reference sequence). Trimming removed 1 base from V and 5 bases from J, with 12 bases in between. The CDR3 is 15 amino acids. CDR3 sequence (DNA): TGTGCCAGCAGCTTAGGAACGGGGGCCCATCAGCCCCAGCATTTT. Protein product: CASSLGTGAHQPQHF. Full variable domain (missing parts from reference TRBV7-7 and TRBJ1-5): GAGVSQSPRYKVTKRGQDVTLRCDPISSHATLYWYQQALGQGPEFLTYFNYEAQPDKSGLPSDRFSAERPEGSISTLTIQRTEQRDSAMYRCASSLGTGAHQPQHFGDGTRLSIL.

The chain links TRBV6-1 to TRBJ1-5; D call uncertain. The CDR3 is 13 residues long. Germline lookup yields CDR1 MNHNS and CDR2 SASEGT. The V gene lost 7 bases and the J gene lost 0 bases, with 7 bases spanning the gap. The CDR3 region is CASKGYSNQPQHF. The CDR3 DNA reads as TGTGCCAGCAAGGGTTATAGCAATCAGCCCCAGCATTTT.

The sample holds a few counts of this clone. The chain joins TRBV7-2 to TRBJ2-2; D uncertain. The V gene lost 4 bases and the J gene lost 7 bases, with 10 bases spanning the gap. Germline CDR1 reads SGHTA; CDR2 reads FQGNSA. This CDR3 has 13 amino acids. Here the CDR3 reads CASSSRIGGELFF. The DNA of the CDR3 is TGTGCCAGCAGCTCACGGATTGGCGGGGAGCTGTTTTTT.

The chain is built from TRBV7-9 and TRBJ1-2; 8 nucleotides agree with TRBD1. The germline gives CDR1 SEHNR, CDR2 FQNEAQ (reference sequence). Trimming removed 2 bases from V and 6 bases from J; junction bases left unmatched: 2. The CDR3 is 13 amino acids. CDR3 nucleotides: TGTGCCAGCAGCTTAAAGGGACAGGATGGCTACACCTTC. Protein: CASSLKGQDGYTF. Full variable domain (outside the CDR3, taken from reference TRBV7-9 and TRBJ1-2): DTGVSQNPRHKITKRGQNVTFRCDPISEHNRLYWYRQTLGQGPEFLTYFQNEAQLEKSRLLSDRFSAERPKGSFSTLEIQRTEQGDSAMYLCASSLKGQDGYTFGSGTRLTVV.

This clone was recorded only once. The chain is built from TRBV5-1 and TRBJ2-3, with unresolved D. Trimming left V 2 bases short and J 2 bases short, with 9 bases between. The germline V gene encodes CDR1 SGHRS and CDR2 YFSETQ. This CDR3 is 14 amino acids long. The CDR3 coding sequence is TGCGCCAGCAGCTTAGAACACCTCACAGATACGCAGTATTTT. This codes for CASSLEHLTDTQYF.

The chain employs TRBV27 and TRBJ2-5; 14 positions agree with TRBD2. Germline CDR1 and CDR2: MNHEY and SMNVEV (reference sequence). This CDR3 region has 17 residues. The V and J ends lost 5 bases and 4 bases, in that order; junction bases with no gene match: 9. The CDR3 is CASSRRLAGGPLETQYF. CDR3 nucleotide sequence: TGTGCCAGCAGTCGCCGACTAGCGGGAGGGCCCCTAGAGACCCAGTACTTC.

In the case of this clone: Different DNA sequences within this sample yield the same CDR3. The CDR3 reads CASSRGPNTGELFF. The CDR3 region has the DNA TGTGCCAGTAGTAGGGGCCCCAACACCGGGGAGCTGTTTTTT. The rearrangement links TRBV19 to TRBJ2-2, with D perhaps matching TRBD1 (5 bases). CDR1 and CDR2 (germline): LNHDA, SQIVND (reference sequence). Between the trimmed V and J ends, which lost 4 bases and 2 bases, there was a span of 8 bases. CDR3 size: 14 residues.

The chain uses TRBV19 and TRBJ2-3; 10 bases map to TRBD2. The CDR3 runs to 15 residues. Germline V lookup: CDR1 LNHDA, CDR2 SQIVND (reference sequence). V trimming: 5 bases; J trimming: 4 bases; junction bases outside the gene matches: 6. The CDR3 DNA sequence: TGTGCCAGTAGTTCTAGCGGGAGTCGCGCAGATACGCAGTATTTT. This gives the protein CASSSSGSRADTQYF. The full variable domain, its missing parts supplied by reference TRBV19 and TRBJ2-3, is DGGITQSPKYLFRKEGQNVTLSCEQNLNHDAMYWYRQDPGQGLRLIYYSQIVNDFQKGDIAEGYSVSREKKESFPLTVTSAQKNPTAFYLCASSSSGSRADTQYFGPGTRLTVL.

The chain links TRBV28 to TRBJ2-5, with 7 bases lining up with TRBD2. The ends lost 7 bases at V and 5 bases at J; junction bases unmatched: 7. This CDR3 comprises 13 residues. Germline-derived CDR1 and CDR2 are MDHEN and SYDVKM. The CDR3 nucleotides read TGTGCCAGCACAACCGGACTAGGCGAGACCCAGTACTTC. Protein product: CASTTGLGETQYF.

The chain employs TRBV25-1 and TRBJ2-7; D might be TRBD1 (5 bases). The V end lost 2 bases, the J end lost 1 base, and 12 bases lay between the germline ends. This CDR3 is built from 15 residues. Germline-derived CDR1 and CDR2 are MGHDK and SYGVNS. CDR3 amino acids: CASSESLDRSYEQYF. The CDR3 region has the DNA TGTGCCAGCAGTGAAAGTTTAGACAGATCCTACGAGCAGTACTTC.

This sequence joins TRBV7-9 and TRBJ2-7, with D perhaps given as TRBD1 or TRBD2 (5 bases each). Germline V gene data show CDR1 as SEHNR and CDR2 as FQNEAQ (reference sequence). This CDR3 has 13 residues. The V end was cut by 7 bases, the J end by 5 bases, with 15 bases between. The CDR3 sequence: CASNPGAGDEQYF. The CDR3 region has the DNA TGTGCCAGCAACCCCGGGGCTGGCGACGAGCAGTACTTC.

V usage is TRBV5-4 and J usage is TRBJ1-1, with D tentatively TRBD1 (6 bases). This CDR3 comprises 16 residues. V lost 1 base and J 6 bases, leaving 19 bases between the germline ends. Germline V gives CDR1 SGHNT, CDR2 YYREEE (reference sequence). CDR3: CASSLRTTGEAAEAFF. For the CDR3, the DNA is TGTGCCAGCAGCTTGAGAACGACAGGAGAAGCAGCTGAAGCTTTCTTT.

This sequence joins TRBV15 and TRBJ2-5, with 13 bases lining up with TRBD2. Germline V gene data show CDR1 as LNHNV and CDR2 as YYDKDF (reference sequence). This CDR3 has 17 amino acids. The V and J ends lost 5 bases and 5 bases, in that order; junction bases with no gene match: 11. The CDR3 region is CATSDWTSGRRVETQYF. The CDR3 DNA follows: TGTGCCACCAGCGATTGGACTAGCGGGAGACGGGTGGAGACCCAGTACTTC.

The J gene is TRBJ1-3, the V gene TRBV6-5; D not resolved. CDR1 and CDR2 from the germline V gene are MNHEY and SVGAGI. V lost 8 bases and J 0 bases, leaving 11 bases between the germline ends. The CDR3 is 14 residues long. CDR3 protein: CASRRLNSGNTIYF. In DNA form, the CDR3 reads TGTGCCAGCCGTCGCCTTAACTCTGGAAACACCATATATTTT.

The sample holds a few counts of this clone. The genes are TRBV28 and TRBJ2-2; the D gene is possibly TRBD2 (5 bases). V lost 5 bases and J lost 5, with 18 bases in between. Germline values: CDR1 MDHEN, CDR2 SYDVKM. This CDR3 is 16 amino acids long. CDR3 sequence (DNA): TGTGCCAGCAGTGCATATGGGGAGAGGTTTACCGGGGAGCTGTTTTTT. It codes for CASSAYGERFTGELFF.

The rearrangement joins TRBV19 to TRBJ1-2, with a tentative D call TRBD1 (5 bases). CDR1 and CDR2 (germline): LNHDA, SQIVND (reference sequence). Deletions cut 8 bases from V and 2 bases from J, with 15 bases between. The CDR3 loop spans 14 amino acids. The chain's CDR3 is CASRRGTLNYGYTF. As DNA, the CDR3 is TGTGCCAGTCGGCGTGGGACCCTCAACTATGGCTACACCTTC.

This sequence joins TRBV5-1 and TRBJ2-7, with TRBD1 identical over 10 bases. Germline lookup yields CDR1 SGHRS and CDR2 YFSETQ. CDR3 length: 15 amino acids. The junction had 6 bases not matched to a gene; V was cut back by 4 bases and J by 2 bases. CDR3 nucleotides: TGCGCCAGCAGCCCCGCGGACAGGGGGACCTACGAGCAGTACTTC. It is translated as CASSPADRGTYEQYF.